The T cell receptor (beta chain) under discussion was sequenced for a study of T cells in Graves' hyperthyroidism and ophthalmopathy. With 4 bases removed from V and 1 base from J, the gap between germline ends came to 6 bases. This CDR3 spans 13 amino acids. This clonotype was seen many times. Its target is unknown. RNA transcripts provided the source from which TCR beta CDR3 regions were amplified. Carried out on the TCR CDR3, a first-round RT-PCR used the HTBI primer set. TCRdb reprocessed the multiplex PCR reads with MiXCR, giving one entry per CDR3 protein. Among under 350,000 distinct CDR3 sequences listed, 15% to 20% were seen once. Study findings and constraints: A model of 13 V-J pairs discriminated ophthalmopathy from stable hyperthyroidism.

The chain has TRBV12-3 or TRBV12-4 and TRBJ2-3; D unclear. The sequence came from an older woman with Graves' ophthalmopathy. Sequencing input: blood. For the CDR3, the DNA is TGTGCCAGCAGTTCTATGGGCACAGATACGCAGTATTTT. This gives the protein CASSSMGTDTQYF.